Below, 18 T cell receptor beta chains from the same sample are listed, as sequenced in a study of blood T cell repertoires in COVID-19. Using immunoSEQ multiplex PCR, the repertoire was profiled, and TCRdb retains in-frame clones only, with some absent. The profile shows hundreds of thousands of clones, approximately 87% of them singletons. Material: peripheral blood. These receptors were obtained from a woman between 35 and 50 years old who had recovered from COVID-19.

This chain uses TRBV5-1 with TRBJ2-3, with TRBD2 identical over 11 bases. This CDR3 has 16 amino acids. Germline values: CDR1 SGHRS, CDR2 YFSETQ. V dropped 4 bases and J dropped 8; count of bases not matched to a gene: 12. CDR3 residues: CASSPRLAGSGGTQYF. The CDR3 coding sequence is TGCGCCAGCAGCCCCCGACTAGCGGGGTCGGGAGGTACGCAGTATTTT.

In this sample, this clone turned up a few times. CDR3 residues: CASRHTGDYGYTF. As DNA, the CDR3 is TGTGCCAGCAGGCACACAGGGGACTATGGCTACACCTTC. The rearrangement links TRBV5-6 to TRBJ1-2; 7 bases fit TRBD1. Unmatched junction bases numbered 4, after V lost 5 bases and J lost 3 bases. The CDR3 length is 13 residues. Per germline, CDR1 SGHDT and CDR2 YYEEEE.

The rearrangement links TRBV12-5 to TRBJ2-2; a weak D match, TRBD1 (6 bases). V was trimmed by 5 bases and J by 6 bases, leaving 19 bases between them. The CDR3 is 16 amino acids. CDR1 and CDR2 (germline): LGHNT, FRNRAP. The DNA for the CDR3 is TGTGCTAGTGGTCCCGACAGGCCTCTGGGTTCCGGGGAGCTGTTTTTT. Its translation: CASGPDRPLGSGELFF. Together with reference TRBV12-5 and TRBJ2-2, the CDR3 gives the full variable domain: DARVTQTPRHKVTEMGQEVTMRCQPILGHNTVFWYRQTMMQGLELLAYFRNRAPLDDSGMPKDRFSAEMPDATLATLKIQPSEPRDSAVYFCASGPDRPLGSGELFFGEGSRLTVL.

The CDR3 DNA sequence: TGTGCCATCAGTGAGTCGAGGGAGCCAAATTCACCCCTCCACTTT. Encoded protein: CAISESREPNSPLHF. The chain recombines TRBV10-3 with TRBJ1-6; D is unclear. The CDR3 consists of 15 residues. The V gene's germline CDR1 is ENHRY and CDR2 SYGVKD. Deletions cut 0 bases from V and 7 bases from J, with 10 bases between.

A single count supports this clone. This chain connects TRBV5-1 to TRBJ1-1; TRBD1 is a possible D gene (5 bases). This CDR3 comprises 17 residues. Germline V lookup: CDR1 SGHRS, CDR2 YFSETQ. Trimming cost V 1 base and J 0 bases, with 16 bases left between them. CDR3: CASSLPLVGGMNTEAFF. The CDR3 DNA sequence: TGCGCCAGCAGCTTGCCGCTGGTTGGGGGGATGAACACTGAAGCTTTCTTT.

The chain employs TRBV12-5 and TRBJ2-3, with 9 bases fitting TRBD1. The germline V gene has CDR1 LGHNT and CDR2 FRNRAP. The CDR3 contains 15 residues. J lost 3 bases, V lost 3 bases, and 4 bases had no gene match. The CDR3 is CASGLGDRATDTQYF. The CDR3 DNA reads TGTGCTAGTGGTTTAGGGGACAGGGCTACAGATACGCAGTATTTT.

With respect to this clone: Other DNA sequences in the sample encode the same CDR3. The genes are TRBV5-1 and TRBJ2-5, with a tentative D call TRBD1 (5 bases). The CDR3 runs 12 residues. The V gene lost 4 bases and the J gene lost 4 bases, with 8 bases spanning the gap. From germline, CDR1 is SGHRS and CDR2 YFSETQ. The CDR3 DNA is TGCGCCAGCAGCCTGCAGGGAGAGACCCAGTACTTC. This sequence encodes CASSLQGETQYF.

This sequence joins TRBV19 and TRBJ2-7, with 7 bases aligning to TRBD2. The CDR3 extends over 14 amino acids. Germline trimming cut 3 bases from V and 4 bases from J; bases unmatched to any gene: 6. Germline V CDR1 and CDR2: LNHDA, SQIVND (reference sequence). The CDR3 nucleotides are TGTGCCAGTAGTATCCAGCGGGGAAATTACGAGCAGTACTTC. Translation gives CASSIQRGNYEQYF.

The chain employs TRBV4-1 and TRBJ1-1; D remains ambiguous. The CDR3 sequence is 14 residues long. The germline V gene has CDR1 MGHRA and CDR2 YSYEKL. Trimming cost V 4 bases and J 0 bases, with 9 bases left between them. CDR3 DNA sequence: TGCGCCAGCAGCCCCAGAGACTTGAACACTGAAGCTTTCTTT. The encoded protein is CASSPRDLNTEAFF.

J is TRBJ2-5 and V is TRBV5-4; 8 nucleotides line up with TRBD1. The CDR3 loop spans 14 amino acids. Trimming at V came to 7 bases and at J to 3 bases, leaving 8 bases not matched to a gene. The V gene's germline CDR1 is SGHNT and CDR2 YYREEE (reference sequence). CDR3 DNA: TGTGCCAGCCATAAACCGGGACAGGAAGAGACCCAGTACTTC. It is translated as CASHKPGQEETQYF.

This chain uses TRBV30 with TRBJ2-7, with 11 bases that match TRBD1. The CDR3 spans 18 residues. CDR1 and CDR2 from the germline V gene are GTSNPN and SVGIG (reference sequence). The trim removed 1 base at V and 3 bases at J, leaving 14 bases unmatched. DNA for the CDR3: TGTGCCTGGAGTGCTCTGGGACAGGGGGATTCGAGGGTCTACGAGCAGTACTTC. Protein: CAWSALGQGDSRVYEQYF.

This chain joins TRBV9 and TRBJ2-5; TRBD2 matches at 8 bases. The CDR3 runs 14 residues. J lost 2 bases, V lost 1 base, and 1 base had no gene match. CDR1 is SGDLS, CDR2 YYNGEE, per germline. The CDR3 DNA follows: TGTGCCAGCAGCGTACTAGCGGGTCAAGAGACCCAGTACTTC. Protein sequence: CASSVLAGQETQYF.

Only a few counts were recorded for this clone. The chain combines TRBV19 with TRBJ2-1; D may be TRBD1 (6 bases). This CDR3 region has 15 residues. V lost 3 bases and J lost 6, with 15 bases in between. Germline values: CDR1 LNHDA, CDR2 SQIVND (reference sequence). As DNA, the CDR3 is TGTGCCAGTAGTATTGGGCCAGGGGCCTTCAATGAGCAGTTCTTC. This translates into CASSIGPGAFNEQFF.

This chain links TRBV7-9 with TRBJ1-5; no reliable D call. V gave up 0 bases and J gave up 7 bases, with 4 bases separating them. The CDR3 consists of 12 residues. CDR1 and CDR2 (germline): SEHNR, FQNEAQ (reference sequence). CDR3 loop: CASSLAQQPQHF. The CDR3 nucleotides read TGTGCCAGCAGCTTAGCGCAGCAGCCCCAGCATTTT.

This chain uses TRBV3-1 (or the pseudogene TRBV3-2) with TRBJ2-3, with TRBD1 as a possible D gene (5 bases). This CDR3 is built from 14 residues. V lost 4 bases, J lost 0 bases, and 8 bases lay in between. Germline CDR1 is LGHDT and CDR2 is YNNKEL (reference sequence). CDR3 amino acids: CASSPGHSTDTQYF. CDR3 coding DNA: TGTGCCAGCAGCCCCGGACATAGCACAGATACGCAGTATTTT.

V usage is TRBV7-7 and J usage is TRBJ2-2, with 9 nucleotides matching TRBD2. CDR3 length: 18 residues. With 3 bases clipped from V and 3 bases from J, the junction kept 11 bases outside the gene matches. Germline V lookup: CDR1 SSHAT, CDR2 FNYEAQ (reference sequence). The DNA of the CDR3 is TGTGCCAGCAGCTTTAGACAGCGGGGGGCCGCATACACCGGGGAGCTGTTTTTT. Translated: CASSFRQRGAAYTGELFF.

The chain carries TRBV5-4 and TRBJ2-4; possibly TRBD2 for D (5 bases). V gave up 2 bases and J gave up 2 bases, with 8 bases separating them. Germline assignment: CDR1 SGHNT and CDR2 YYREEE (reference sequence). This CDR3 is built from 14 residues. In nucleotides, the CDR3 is TGTGCCAGCAGCTTCCCGGGGACCAAAAACATTCAGTACTTC. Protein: CASSFPGTKNIQYF.

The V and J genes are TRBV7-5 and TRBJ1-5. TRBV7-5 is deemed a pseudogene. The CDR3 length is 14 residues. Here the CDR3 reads CARSLYPRDQPQHF. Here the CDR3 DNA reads TGTGCCAGAAGCTTATATCCCCGGGATCAGCCCCAGCATTTT.